The 21 T cell receptor beta chains listed next were all sequenced from one sample in a study of blood T cells in healthy people across ages. A second roughly 7 to 11 cycle PCR used barcoded and J-beta primers. TCRdb fed the 5' RACE reads into MiXCR, producing one record per CDR3 protein. The table records under 1,000,000 distinct CDR3 sequences, roughly 35% of them present only once. Sequenced sample: blood. The receptor source for this set is a man aged 18 to 30 in good health.

V and J are TRBV3-1 and TRBJ2-2; no clear D. CDR1 is LGHDT and CDR2 is YNNKEL in the germline V gene (reference sequence). Trimming stripped 0 bases from V and 7 bases from J, with 12 bases between. The CDR3 loop spans 15 amino acids. CDR3 protein: CASSQDPQGVGELFF. CDR3 in DNA: TGTGCCAGCAGCCAAGATCCCCAAGGTGTCGGGGAGCTGTTTTTT.

This clonotype turned up a few times. The chain employs TRBV5-1 and TRBJ2-7, with D possibly called TRBD1 or TRBD2 (5 bases each). The V end lost 0 bases, the J end lost 5 bases, and 15 bases lay between the germline ends. The CDR3 consists of 15 residues. Looked up from germline, CDR1 is SGHRS and CDR2 is YFSETQ. In nucleotides, the CDR3 is TGCGCCAGCAGCTTGGCCAAGGGACCTTTTGACGAGCAGTACTTC. Translated: CASSLAKGPFDEQYF.

V gene TRBV19 combines with J gene TRBJ1-2; D remains unclear. The CDR3 length is 12 residues. Looked up from germline, CDR1 is LNHDA and CDR2 is SQIVND (reference sequence). The germline V and J ends were trimmed by 5 bases and 8 bases, with 12 bases remaining between them. The CDR3 sequence: CASSFTAEGYTF. CDR3 coding DNA: TGTGCCAGTAGTTTTACCGCGGAAGGCTACACCTTC.

V and J are TRBV12-3 or TRBV12-4 and TRBJ1-4; 11 nucleotides line up with TRBD1. V shed 5 bases, J shed 3 bases, and the junction held 8 bases outside the gene matches. The CDR3 has 17 residues. CDR3 sequence: CASSLLGQGASNEKLFF. The CDR3 bases are TGTGCCAGCAGTCTTTTAGGACAGGGGGCTTCTAATGAAAAACTGTTTTTT.

This clonotype was detected many times. V usage is TRBV27 and J usage is TRBJ1-1; 7 nucleotides line up with TRBD1. This CDR3 is 15 amino acids long. Unmatched junction bases numbered 4, after V lost 2 bases and J lost 1 base. Germline V gives CDR1 MNHEY, CDR2 SMNVEV (reference sequence). The CDR3 protein is CASSLEGGRNTEAFF. The CDR3, as DNA: TGTGCCAGCAGTTTAGAAGGGGGCAGGAACACTGAAGCTTTCTTT.

This clonotype has more than one count but fewer than ten. The chain recombines TRBV11-3 with TRBJ2-3, with D maybe TRBD1 (6 bases). Trimming pared 5 bases from V and 4 bases from J, leaving 10 bases between. This CDR3 contains 13 residues. The germline CDR1 and CDR2 sequences are SGHNT and YENEEA. DNA of the CDR3: TGTGCCAGCAGCCCCCGGACAGCAGATACGCAGTATTTT. Protein product: CASSPRTADTQYF.

A remark on this clonotype: At one boundary the junction diverges from the germline segment, which might be a read error. V usage is TRBV7-2 and J usage is TRBJ2-1; 9 positions match TRBD2. This CDR3 has 14 residues. The germline gives CDR1 SGHTA, CDR2 FQGNSA. For the CDR3, the DNA is TGTGTCAGCAGCCGCGCTAGCGGGGTATACGAGCAGTTCTTC. Translation: CVSSRASGVYEQFF.

The chain couples TRBV5-1 to TRBJ2-2; perhaps TRBD1 as D (5 bases). Trimming left V 3 bases short and J 3 bases short, with 18 bases between. Germline V gene data show CDR1 as SGHRS and CDR2 as YFSETQ. CDR3 length: 17 residues. CDR3: CASSSGKGLGYTGELFF. The DNA of the CDR3 is TGCGCCAGCAGCTCAGGGAAGGGCCTGGGGTACACCGGGGAGCTGTTTTTT.

A few counts support this clonotype. The rearrangement joins TRBV4-3 to TRBJ2-1, with 8 bases matching TRBD2. CDR3 length: 15 amino acids. Trimming at V came to 5 bases and at J to 3 bases, leaving 6 bases not matched to a gene. Germline V gene lookup returns CDR1 LGHNA and CDR2 YSLEER. As DNA, the CDR3 is TGCGCCAGCAGCGGCCGGGGGGGAAGCTACAATGAGCAGTTCTTC. Residues: CASSGRGGSYNEQFF.

Details on this clonotype: One end of the junction does not line up with germline, which may come from a read error. The chain uses TRBV9 and TRBJ1-6, with no clear D. Germline CDR1 reads SGDLS; CDR2 reads YYNGEE. CDR3 length: 16 amino acids. CDR3: CAGSVSDGSYNSPLHF. The CDR3 DNA sequence: TGTGCCGGCAGCGTGAGCGACGGCTCCTATAATTCACCCCTCCACTTT.

Points on this clonotype: This may come from a read error, since a much larger clone is one base off. V and J are TRBV10-3 and TRBJ2-7, with 11 bases fitting TRBD2. This CDR3 has 16 amino acids. Germline assignment: CDR1 ENHRY and CDR2 SYGVKD. CDR3 coding DNA: TGTGCCGTCAGTCCGCGACTAGCGGGGAATTCCTACGAGCAGTACTTC. Residues: CAVSPRLAGNSYEQYF.

This clonotype has ten or more counts. The CDR3 DNA is TGCGCCAGCAGCCTCGACAGGGAAAGCACAGATACGCAGTATTTT. It specifies CASSLDRESTDTQYF. This chain uses TRBV5-1 with TRBJ2-3, with TRBD1 matching over 7 bases. Germline values: CDR1 SGHRS, CDR2 YFSETQ. After removal of 4 bases from V and 0 bases from J, the junction contained 5 bases not matched to a gene. CDR3 length: 15 amino acids.

The chain carries TRBV20-1 and TRBJ1-3, with 9 bases aligning to TRBD1. The CDR3 runs 14 residues. The germline CDR1 and CDR2 sequences are DFQATT and SNEGSKA (reference sequence). V was pared by 5 bases and J by 3 bases, with 5 bases of the junction left unmatched. CDR3 residues: CSAGTGGDGNTIYF. The CDR3 bases are TGCAGTGCTGGAACAGGGGGCGATGGAAACACCATATATTTT.

J is TRBJ1-2 and V is TRBV3-1, with D unclear. Germline V gives CDR1 LGHDT, CDR2 YNNKEL (reference sequence). V lost 3 bases, J lost 8 bases, and 19 bases lay in between. The CDR3 spans 15 residues. CDR3 residues: CASSHTGAAERGYTF. The DNA for the CDR3 is TGTGCCAGCAGCCATACGGGTGCTGCGGAGCGGGGCTACACCTTC.

At least ten counts were recorded for this clonotype. The chain employs TRBV5-5 and TRBJ1-4; maybe TRBD1 (5 bases). The CDR3 contains 15 residues. Germline assignment: CDR1 SGHKS and CDR2 YYEKEE (reference sequence). Trimming pared 0 bases from V and 0 bases from J, leaving 6 bases between. In DNA form, the CDR3 reads TGTGCCAGCAGCTTGGGGGGGGCAACTAATGAAAAACTGTTTTTT. This gives the protein CASSLGGATNEKLFF.

This clonotype was detected ten times or more. This chain connects TRBV5-1 to TRBJ2-1, with 8 bases matching TRBD1. Germline CDR1 reads SGHRS; CDR2 reads YFSETQ. This CDR3 region has 16 residues. The J segment lost 0 bases and the V segment lost 0 bases, leaving 2 bases of the junction unmatched. The DNA for the CDR3 is TGCGCCAGCAGCTTGGGGACAGGGCGCTCCTACAATGAGCAGTTCTTC. It is translated as CASSLGTGRSYNEQFF.

A word on this clonotype: A read error may explain this, as a much larger clone is one base away. The chain is built from TRBV6-2 or TRBV6-3 and TRBJ2-3; D is unclear. Germline-derived CDR1 and CDR2 are MNHEY and SVGEGT. The CDR3 sequence is 13 residues long. Trimming took off 5 bases at V and 6 bases at J, with 12 bases between the two ends. CDR3 DNA sequence: TGTGCCAGCAGTGACCTAAAATTGGATACGCAGTATTTT. It encodes CASSDLKLDTQYF.

This chain uses TRBV12-3 or TRBV12-4 with TRBJ1-2; TRBD1 might be the D (5 bases). Trimming shortened V by 8 bases and J by 1 base, and 14 bases separated the two germline ends. The CDR3 covers 14 residues. The CDR3 protein is CASGAPGLNYGYTF. The CDR3 DNA follows: TGTGCCAGCGGAGCCCCGGGACTTAACTATGGCTACACCTTC.

Points on this clonotype: A read error may account for a junction end that differs from germline. The chain recombines TRBV12-3 or TRBV12-4 with TRBJ2-7, with 7 bases that match TRBD1. The assigned J gene may be wrong: the sequence end matches TRBJ2-5 better. This CDR3 is 14 amino acids long. CDR3 sequence (DNA): TGTGTCAGCGGAACAACAGGGGTACGAGAGACCCAGTACTTC. Protein sequence: CVSGTTGVRETQYF.

This clonotype was observed a handful of times. The V and J genes are TRBV20-1 and TRBJ1-5; no firm D call. The CDR3 runs 15 residues. V lost 7 bases and J lost 3, with 19 bases in between. Germline V lookup: CDR1 DFQATT, CDR2 SNEGSKA (reference sequence). The CDR3 DNA reads TGCAGTGTCCCCCCACCTGGTACCTTCAATCAGCCCCAGCATTTT. Amino acid sequence: CSVPPPGTFNQPQHF.

The chain links TRBV7-2 to TRBJ1-1; no clear D. Germline CDR1 reads SGHTA; CDR2 reads FQGNSA. The CDR3 runs 13 residues. Trimming left V 2 bases short and J 3 bases short, with 7 bases between. CDR3 coding DNA: TGTGCCAGCAGCTTATTCGGGCACACTGAAGCTTTCTTT. Translating it yields CASSLFGHTEAFF.